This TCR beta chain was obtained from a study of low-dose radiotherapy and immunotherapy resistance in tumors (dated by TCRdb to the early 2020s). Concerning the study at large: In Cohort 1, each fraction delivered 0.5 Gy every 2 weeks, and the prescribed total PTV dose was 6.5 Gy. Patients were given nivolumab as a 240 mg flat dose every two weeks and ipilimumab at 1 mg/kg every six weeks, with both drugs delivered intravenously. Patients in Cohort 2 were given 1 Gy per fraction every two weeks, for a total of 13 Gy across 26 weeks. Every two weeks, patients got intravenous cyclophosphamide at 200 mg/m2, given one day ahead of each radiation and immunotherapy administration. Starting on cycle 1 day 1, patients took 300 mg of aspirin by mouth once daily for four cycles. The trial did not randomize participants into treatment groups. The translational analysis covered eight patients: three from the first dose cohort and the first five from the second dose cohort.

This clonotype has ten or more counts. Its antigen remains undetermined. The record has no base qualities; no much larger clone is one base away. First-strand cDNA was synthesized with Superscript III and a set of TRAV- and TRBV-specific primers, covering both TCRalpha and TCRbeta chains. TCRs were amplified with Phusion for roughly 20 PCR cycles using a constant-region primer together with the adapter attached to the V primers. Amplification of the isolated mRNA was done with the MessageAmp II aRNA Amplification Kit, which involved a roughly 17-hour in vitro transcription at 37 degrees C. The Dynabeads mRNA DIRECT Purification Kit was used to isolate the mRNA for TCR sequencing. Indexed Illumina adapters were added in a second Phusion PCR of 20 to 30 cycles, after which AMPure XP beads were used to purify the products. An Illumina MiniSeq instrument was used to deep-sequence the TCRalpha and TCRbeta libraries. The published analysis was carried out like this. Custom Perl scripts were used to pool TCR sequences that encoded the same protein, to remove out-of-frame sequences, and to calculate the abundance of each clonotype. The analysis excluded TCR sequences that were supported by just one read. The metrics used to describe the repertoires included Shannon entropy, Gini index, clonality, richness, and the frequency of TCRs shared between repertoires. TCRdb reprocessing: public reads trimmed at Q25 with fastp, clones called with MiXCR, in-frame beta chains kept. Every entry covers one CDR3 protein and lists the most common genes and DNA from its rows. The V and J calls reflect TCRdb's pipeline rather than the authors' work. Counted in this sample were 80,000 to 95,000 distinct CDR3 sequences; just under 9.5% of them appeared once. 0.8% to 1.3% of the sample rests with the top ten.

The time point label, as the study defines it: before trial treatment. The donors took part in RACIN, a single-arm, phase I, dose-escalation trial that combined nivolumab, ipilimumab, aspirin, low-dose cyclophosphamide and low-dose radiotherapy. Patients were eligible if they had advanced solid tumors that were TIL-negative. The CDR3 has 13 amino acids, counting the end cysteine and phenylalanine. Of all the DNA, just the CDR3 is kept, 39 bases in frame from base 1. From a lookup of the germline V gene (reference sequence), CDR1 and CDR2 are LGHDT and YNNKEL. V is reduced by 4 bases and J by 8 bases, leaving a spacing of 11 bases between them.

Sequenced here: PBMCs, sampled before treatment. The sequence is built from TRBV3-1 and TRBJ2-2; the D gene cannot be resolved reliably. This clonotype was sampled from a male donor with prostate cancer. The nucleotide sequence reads TGTGCCAGCAGCCGTAAGTCACGTGGGGAGCTGTTTTTT. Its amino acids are CASSRKSRGELFF.